Following are 19 T cell receptor beta chains from one sample sequenced in a study of blood T cells in healthy people across ages. The use of a sample-barcoded 5' primer and a J-beta primer mix characterized a second PCR of about 6 to 11 cycles. TCRdb re-called the 5' RACE reads through MiXCR, storing one row per CDR3 protein. Here the sample spans 450,000 to 600,000 distinct CDR3 sequences, 27% being singletons. The same sample was also studied in work on T cells of mothers and their children.

The sample comprised blood. The receptors were sampled from a boy aged 2 to 10 in good health.

The sample holds a few counts of this clonotype. The chain employs TRBV18 and TRBJ2-5; D not certain. TRBJ2-1 explains the end of the DNA better; the J call may be wrong. From germline, CDR1 is KGHSH and CDR2 LQKENI. The CDR3 length is 12 residues. The CDR3 DNA reads TGTGCCACCCACCTCCTAGGGAATGAGCAGTTCTTC. It is translated as CATHLLGNEQFF.

Only a few counts were recorded for this clonotype. The V and J genes are TRBV10-3 and TRBJ1-1; D perhaps matches TRBD1 (6 bases). Germline values: CDR1 ENHRY, CDR2 SYGVKD. The CDR3 has 14 amino acids. Deletions cut 3 bases from V and 4 bases from J, with 12 bases between. The CDR3: CAISEDRFVTEAFF. The CDR3 region has the DNA TGTGCCATCAGTGAAGACAGGTTCGTCACTGAAGCTTTCTTT.

This chain connects TRBV19 to TRBJ2-5; TRBD2 is a possible D gene (7 bases). CDR1 is LNHDA, CDR2 SQIVND, per germline (reference sequence). Trimming shortened V by 3 bases and J by 10 bases, and 12 bases separated the two germline ends. CDR3 size: 12 residues. CDR3 sequence (DNA): TGTGCCAGTAGTATGGGGGGGCCCTTCCAGTACTTC. It codes for CASSMGGPFQYF.

This clonotype has only a few counts. The gene calls are TRBV12-3 or TRBV12-4 and TRBJ2-1, with D hard to call. The CDR3 has 15 amino acids. Trimming took off 5 bases at V and 3 bases at J, with 14 bases between the two ends. DNA of the CDR3: TGTGCCAGCAGTCAGCCGGAGAGGATCTACAATGAGCAGTTCTTC. Its translation: CASSQPERIYNEQFF.

This chain uses TRBV28 with TRBJ2-4, with a weak D call TRBD2 (6 bases). V gave up 3 bases and J gave up 10 bases, with 7 bases separating them. Germline CDR1 and CDR2: MDHEN and SYDVKM. The CDR3 consists of 11 residues. In DNA form, the CDR3 reads TGTGCCAGCAGTTTCCGGGAGATTCAGTACTTC. Translation: CASSFREIQYF.

In regard to this clonotype: The junction shows a germline mismatch at one end, possibly a read error. The rearrangement joins TRBV9 to TRBJ1-1; a possible D gene is TRBD1 (6 bases). This CDR3 is 17 amino acids long. CDR1 and CDR2 (germline): SGDLS, YYNGEE. The CDR3 sequence: CASSVGGWGRINTEALF. The DNA for the CDR3 is TGTGCCAGCAGCGTAGGAGGATGGGGGCGGATTAACACTGAAGCTCTCTTT.

The genes are TRBV11-2 and TRBJ2-6; no reliable D call. This CDR3 is 16 amino acids long. In germline, CDR1 is SGHAT, CDR2 FQNNGV. With 5 bases removed from V and 4 bases from J, the gap between germline ends came to 15 bases. The CDR3 here is CASSPPGWAGANVLTF. CDR3 nucleotides: TGTGCCAGCAGCCCCCCTGGGTGGGCAGGGGCCAACGTCCTGACTTTC. The full variable domain, in which reference TRBV11-2 and TRBJ2-6 provide the parts outside the CDR3, is EAGVAQSPRYKIIEKRQSVAFWCNPISGHATLYWYQQILGQGPKLLIQFQNNGVVDDSQLPKDRFSAERLKGVDSTLKIQPAKLEDSAVYLCASSPPGWAGANVLTFGAGSRLTVL.

This clonotype was detected once. This chain links TRBV20-1 with TRBJ2-1; no firm D call. CDR1 and CDR2 from the germline V gene are DFQATT and SNEGSKA (reference sequence). V dropped 6 bases and J dropped 2 bases, with 8 bases sitting between them. This CDR3 is built from 12 residues. In DNA, the CDR3 is TGCAGTGCCCTGAGGCCCTACAATGAGCAGTTCTTC. This sequence encodes CSALRPYNEQFF.

V usage is TRBV5-1 and J usage is TRBJ2-2; 11 nucleotides align to TRBD2. CDR3 length: 15 amino acids. Germline V gives CDR1 SGHRS, CDR2 YFSETQ. V trimming: 5 bases; J trimming: 6 bases; junction bases outside the gene matches: 6. The DNA for the CDR3 is TGCGCCAGCAGGCCCACGGGACTAGCGGCCGGGGAGCTGTTTTTT. Translating gives CASRPTGLAAGELFF.

This rearrangement joins TRBV6-6 to TRBJ1-2, with a possible D match to TRBD1 (6 bases). The CDR3 length is 14 residues. Trimming pared 4 bases from V and 4 bases from J, leaving 13 bases between. Germline CDR1 is MNHNY and CDR2 is SVGAGI (reference sequence). The CDR3 sequence: CASSSRTESYGYTF. In DNA, the CDR3 is TGTGCCAGCAGTTCCCGGACAGAGTCCTATGGCTACACCTTC.

The chain is built from TRBV4-3 and TRBJ2-3; D is perhaps TRBD2 (5 bases). Per germline, CDR1 LGHNA and CDR2 YSLEER. The CDR3 has 15 amino acids. V lost 3 bases and J lost 5, with 15 bases in between. The CDR3: CASSQGSSPIDTQYF. The CDR3 coding sequence is TGCGCCAGCAGCCAGGGGAGCTCTCCTATAGATACGCAGTATTTT.

This clonotype was seen only a few times. The chain has TRBV7-9 and TRBJ1-4, with D perhaps matching TRBD1 (6 bases). V shed 4 bases and J shed 7 bases, with 16 bases lying between them. The CDR3 contains 15 residues. The germline gives CDR1 SEHNR, CDR2 FQNEAQ (reference sequence). CDR3 sequence (DNA): TGTGCCAGCAGCTCGGGGGCCTCTGGGCGTGAAAAACTGTTTTTT. Its translation is CASSSGASGREKLFF. The full variable domain, completed using reference TRBV7-9 and TRBJ1-4, is DTGVSQNPRHKITKRGQNVTFRCDPISEHNRLYWYRQTLGQGPEFLTYFQNEAQLEKSRLLSDRFSAERPKGSFSTLEIQRTEQGDSAMYLCASSSGASGREKLFFGSGTQLSVL.

This clonotype was picked up a small number of times. One end of the junction varies from germline; a read error may be responsible. V usage is TRBV2 and J usage is TRBJ2-3; D gene ambiguous. This CDR3 contains 12 residues. Germline lookup yields CDR1 SNHLY and CDR2 FYNNEI. CDR3 in DNA: TGTGCCAGAAGTGGAGATACAGATACGCAGTATTTT. Its protein product is CARSGDTDTQYF.

The chain joins TRBV30 to TRBJ2-3; 8 nucleotides agree with TRBD2. This CDR3 is 15 amino acids long. From germline, CDR1 is GTSNPN and CDR2 SVGIG (reference sequence). V shed 0 bases and J 4 bases; nucleotides not matched to a gene: 6. The CDR3 DNA follows: TGTGCCTGGAGTGTCGGACTAGCCCGGGCAGATACGCAGTATTTT. Residues: CAWSVGLARADTQYF.

V usage is TRBV7-8 and J usage is TRBJ1-2; TRBD1 aligns across 7 bases. The V gene's germline CDR1 is SGHVS and CDR2 FQNEAQ. V was clipped by 0 bases and J by 6 bases; unmatched bases: 7. CDR3 length: 15 residues. The CDR3 spells CASSLAGLGGDGYTF. The CDR3 region has the DNA TGTGCCAGCAGCTTAGCGGGTTTAGGGGGCGATGGCTACACCTTC.

The chain combines TRBV11-2 with TRBJ2-2, with D unclear. The V gene's germline CDR1 is SGHAT and CDR2 FQNNGV. V was shortened by 3 bases and J by 5 bases, with 10 bases between the two germline ends. The CDR3 has 14 amino acids. CDR3: CASSFPQATGELFF. CDR3 sequence (DNA): TGTGCCAGCAGCTTCCCTCAGGCGACCGGGGAGCTGTTTTTT.

This CDR3 is CSARDGRPSYNEQFF. The CDR3 DNA sequence: TGCAGTGCTAGAGATGGACGACCCTCCTACAATGAGCAGTTCTTC. The chain is built from TRBV20-1 and TRBJ2-1; D unclear. Germline V CDR1 and CDR2: DFQATT, SNEGSKA (reference sequence). This CDR3 is built from 15 residues. V lost 0 bases and J lost 0, with 9 bases in between.

This clonotype was counted between two and nine times. The chain uses TRBV29-1 and TRBJ2-7; D not certain. The CDR3 spans 12 residues. Trimming took 3 bases from V and 4 from J, leaving 10 bases between them. Looked up from germline, CDR1 is SQVTM and CDR2 is ANQGSEA. This chain's CDR3 is CSVEGSAYEQYF. CDR3 nucleotides: TGCAGCGTTGAGGGGTCAGCTTACGAGCAGTACTTC.

DNA of the CDR3: TGTGCCAGCAGCTTTGGTCACTTCAAAGGCTACACCTTC. It is translated as CASSFGHFKGYTF. The chain couples TRBV3-1 to TRBJ1-2, with D hard to call. Trimming removed 5 bases at V and 8 bases at J, with 15 bases between. This CDR3 has 13 amino acids. Germline V lookup: CDR1 LGHDT, CDR2 YNNKEL (reference sequence).